The 2 T cell receptor beta chains below were found in one sample sequenced in a study of cytomegalovirus exposure and HLA in healthy donors. PCR amplification relied on 60 Vbeta primers (plus 13 Jbeta primers). Only in-frame clones appear in the TCRdb table, and some are missing; sequencing was by immunoSEQ multiplex PCR. This table holds around 140,000 clones, around three quarters found once. The sequencing sample was made of PBMCs. The receptors were sampled from a woman aged 18-29 years in good health and CMV-seropositive.

The chain combines TRBV27 with TRBJ1-2, with D tentatively TRBD1 (5 bases). Germline CDR1 MNHEY, CDR2 SMNVEV (reference sequence). The ends were cut back, 5 bases at V and 8 bases at J, with 18 bases in the middle. The CDR3 has 14 amino acids. CDR3 sequence (DNA): TGTGCCAGCAGTACGGGACTCCTTCAGGGAGGCTACACCTTC. Translation gives CASSTGLLQGGYTF.

The chain combines TRBV30 with TRBJ1-5; possible D gene TRBD1, 6 bases. Germline V CDR1 and CDR2: GTSNPN, SVGIG (reference sequence). Trimming stripped 0 bases from V and 4 bases from J, with 13 bases between. The CDR3 is made up of 15 amino acids. The CDR3, as DNA: TGTGCCTGGAGTGTACTAGGCAGGGGAAATCAGCCCCAGCATTTT. Residues: CAWSVLGRGNQPQHF.